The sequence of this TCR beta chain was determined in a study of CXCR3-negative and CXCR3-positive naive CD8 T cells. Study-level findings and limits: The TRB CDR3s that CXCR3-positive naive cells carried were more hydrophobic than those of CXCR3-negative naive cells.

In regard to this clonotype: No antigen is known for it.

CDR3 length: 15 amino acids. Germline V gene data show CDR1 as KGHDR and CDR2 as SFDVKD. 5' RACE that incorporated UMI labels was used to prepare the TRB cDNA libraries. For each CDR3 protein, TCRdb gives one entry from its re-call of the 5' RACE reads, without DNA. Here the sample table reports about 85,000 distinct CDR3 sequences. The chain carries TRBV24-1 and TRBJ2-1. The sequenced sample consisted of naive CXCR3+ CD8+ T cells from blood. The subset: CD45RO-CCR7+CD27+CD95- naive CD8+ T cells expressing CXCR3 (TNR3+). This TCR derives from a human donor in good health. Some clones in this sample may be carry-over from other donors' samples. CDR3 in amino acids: CATSDLDTSRDEQFF.